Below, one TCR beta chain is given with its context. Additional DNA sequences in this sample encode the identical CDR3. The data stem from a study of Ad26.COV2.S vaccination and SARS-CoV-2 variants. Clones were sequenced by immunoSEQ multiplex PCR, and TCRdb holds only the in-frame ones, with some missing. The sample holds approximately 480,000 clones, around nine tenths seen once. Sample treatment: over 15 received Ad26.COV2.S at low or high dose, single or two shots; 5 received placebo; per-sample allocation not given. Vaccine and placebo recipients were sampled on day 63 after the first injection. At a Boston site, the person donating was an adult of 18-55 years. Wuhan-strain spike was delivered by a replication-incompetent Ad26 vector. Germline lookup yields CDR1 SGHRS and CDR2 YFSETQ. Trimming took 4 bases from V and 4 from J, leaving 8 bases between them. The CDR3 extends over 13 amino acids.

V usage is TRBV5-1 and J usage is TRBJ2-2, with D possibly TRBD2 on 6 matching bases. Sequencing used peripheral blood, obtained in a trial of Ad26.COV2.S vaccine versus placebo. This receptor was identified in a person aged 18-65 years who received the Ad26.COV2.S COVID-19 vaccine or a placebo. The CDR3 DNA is TGCGCCAGCAGCCTCGGGAGCACCGGGGAGCTGTTTTTT. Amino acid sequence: CASSLGSTGELFF.